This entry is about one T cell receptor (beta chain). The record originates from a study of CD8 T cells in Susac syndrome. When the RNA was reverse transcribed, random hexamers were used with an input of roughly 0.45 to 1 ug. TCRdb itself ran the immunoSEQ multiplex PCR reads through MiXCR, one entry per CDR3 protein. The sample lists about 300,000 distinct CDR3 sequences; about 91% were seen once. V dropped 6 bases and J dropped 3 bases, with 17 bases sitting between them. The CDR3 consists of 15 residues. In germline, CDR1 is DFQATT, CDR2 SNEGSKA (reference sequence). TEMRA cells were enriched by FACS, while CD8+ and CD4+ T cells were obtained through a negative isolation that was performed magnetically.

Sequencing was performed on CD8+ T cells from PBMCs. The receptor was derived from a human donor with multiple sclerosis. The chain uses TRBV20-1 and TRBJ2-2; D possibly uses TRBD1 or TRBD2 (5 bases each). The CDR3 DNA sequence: TGCAGTGCACCTAGCTCAGGGTCCCACACCGGGGAGCTGTTTTTT. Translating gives CSAPSSGSHTGELFF.